These T cell receptor beta chains were read from a single sample in a study of T cells after yellow fever vaccination. MiXCR was run by TCRdb on the 5' RACE reads, yielding one entry per CDR3 protein. The table shows about 170,000 distinct CDR3 sequences, with about 6% occurring only once. Source: CD4+ T cells sorted from PBMCs, taken on the day of the first yellow fever vaccination. The origin of the receptors is a man aged 18 to 29 who received the YFV17D yellow fever vaccine. Each CDR3 is given with its conserved first and last residue. The D gene is left open where the match is weak. The size entry is marked missing in some rows and otherwise reads once, few, many or a size class.

>TRBJ2-1|NA|NA|TRBV20-1
TGCAGTGCTAGAGGTGGCGGGGGCAGTGAGCAGTTCTTC
CSARGGGGSEQFF
>TRBJ2-5|NA|NA|TRBV28
TGTGCCAGCAGTCTAAGCGGAGGGACCCAGTACTTC
CASSLSGGTQYF
>TRBJ1-2|NA|many|TRBV6-5
TGTGCCAGCAGTTTTATGGAAAACTATGGCTACACCTTC
CASSFMENYGYTF
>TRBJ1-4|TRBD1|many|TRBV28
TGTGCCAGCAGCCCACCCCGGGACAGCGCAACTAATGAAAAACTGTTTTTT
CASSPPRDSATNEKLFF
>TRBJ2-7|NA|few|TRBV20-1
TGCAGTGCTAGAGACCCCGGCAGGTCGCCGTACGAGCAGTACTTC
CSARDPGRSPYEQYF
>TRBJ2-3|NA|few|TRBV5-1
TGCGCCAGCAGCCGCCGAGGGGCGGGGGATACGCAGTATTTT
CASSRRGAGDTQYF
>TRBJ1-1|NA|many|TRBV29-1
TGCAGCGTACATCGGGGGGGGACTGAAGCTTTCTTT
CSVHRGGTEAFF
>TRBJ1-2|TRBD1|many|TRBV7-2
TGTGCCAGCAGCTTCACAGGGGTGGACTATGGCTACACCTTC
CASSFTGVDYGYTF
>TRBJ2-4|NA|many|TRBV12-3/TRBV12-4
TGTGCCAGTGTGGGCCCTACCCAAAACATTCAGTACTTC
CASVGPTQNIQYF
>TRBJ2-5|TRBD2|NA|TRBV5-1
TGCGCCAGCACCATCGGGGGGACGGGGGAGACCCAGTACTTC
CASTIGGTGETQYF
>TRBJ1-5|NA|few|TRBV7-2
TGTGCCAGCAGCCCGACGGGGTATAGCAATCAGCCCCAGCATTTT
CASSPTGYSNQPQHF
>TRBJ1-1|NA|many|TRBV29-1
TGCAGCGTCCGAAAGACGGCTAACACTGAAGCTTTCTTT
CSVRKTANTEAFF
>TRBJ1-2|TRBD1|few|TRBV6-2/TRBV6-3
TGTGCCAGCAGGCAAACCGGGACAGGGGGCGGCTACACCTTC
CASRQTGTGGGYTF
>TRBJ2-1|TRBD1|few|TRBV18
TGTGCCAGCTCACCAGACAGACAGGGCAGGCAGTTCTTC
CASSPDRQGRQFF
>TRBJ2-3|NA|many|TRBV7-2
TGTGCCAGCAGCCACACAGATACGCAGTATTTT
CASSHTDTQYF
>TRBJ2-1|TRBD1|NA|TRBV19
TGTGCCAGTAGTCGGGCCGTCGGGACAGCCAACAATGAGCAGTTCTTC
CASSRAVGTANNEQFF
>TRBJ2-1|TRBD1|few|TRBV7-9
TGTGCCAGCAGCCTGACAGGGCGGTACAATGAGCAGTTCTTC
CASSLTGRYNEQFF
>TRBJ2-1|TRBD2|few|TRBV5-4
TGTGCCAGCAGCGCGCGGGGGGACAATGAGCAGTTCTTC
CASSARGDNEQFF
>TRBJ2-3|TRBD2|many|TRBV7-2
TGTGCCAGCAGCTTAGCGGGGGGGGATACGCAGTATTTT
CASSLAGGDTQYF
>TRBJ2-5|NA|few|TRBV21-1
TGTGCCAGCAGCCCCACAGCACCGACCCAAGAGACCCAGTACTTC
CASSPTAPTQETQYF
>TRBJ2-5|NA|many|TRBV7-8
TGTGCCAGCAGCGGGGGGGGCCTCCAAGAGACCCAGTACTTC
CASSGGGLQETQYF
>TRBJ1-5|NA|few|TRBV20-1
TGCAGTGCTAGGCGGGACTCCAGGCCCCAGCATTTT
CSARRDSRPQHF
>TRBJ1-2|NA|few|TRBV6-6
TGTGCCAGCAGGGGGGTTATTACGGATGGCTACACCTTC
CASRGVITDGYTF
>TRBJ1-3|NA|many|TRBV7-9
TGTGCCAGCAGCGGACGACTGGGAAACACCATATATTTT
CASSGRLGNTIYF
>TRBJ1-4|NA|many|TRBV12-3/TRBV12-4
TGTGCCAGCAGTCCGGGGATGACTAATGAAAAACTGTTTTTT
CASSPGMTNEKLFF
>TRBJ2-1|TRBD2|many|TRBV7-7
TGTGCCAGCAGCGGCGGGGGTGAGCAGTTCTTC
CASSGGGEQFF
>TRBJ2-1|TRBD2|many|TRBV7-6
TGTGCCAGCAGCTTGGGCTTAGCGGGGGGGCACTCCTACAATGAGCAGTTCTTC
CASSLGLAGGHSYNEQFF
>TRBJ2-5|NA|many|TRBV2
TGTGCCAGCAGTGAAGGTTCGGGAGAAGACTTC
CASSEGSGEDF
>TRBJ1-5|TRBD1|NA|TRBV7-2
TGTGCCAGCAGCTCTCAGGGGGCGCGTACTCAGCCCCAGCATTTT
CASSSQGARTQPQHF
>TRBJ2-3|NA|many|TRBV5-1
TGCGCCAGCTCTCTTGGACACTCAGTTGATACGCAGTATTTT
CASSLGHSVDTQYF
>TRBJ2-1|NA|NA|TRBV15
TGTGCCACCAGCAGAGATCTACACCTAGAGCAGTTCTTC
CATSRDLHLEQFF
>TRBJ2-7|NA|many|TRBV6-5
TGTGCCAGCAGTTACGCCTCGACTAGATACGAGCAGTACTTC
CASSYASTRYEQYF
>TRBJ1-2|NA|NA|TRBV7-9
TGTGCCAGCAGCTCCGACTCGGGGGCTGGCTACACCTTC
CASSSDSGAGYTF
>TRBJ1-5|NA|few|TRBV12-5
TGTGCTAGTGGTTTGGCTCAGACGGGGAATCAGCCCCAGCATTTT
CASGLAQTGNQPQHF
>TRBJ1-1|TRBD1|medium-sized|TRBV12-3/TRBV12-4
TGTGCCAGCAGTTTACCAGGGGGGACTGAAGCTTTCTTT
CASSLPGGTEAFF
>TRBJ2-2|TRBD1|many|TRBV5-6
TGTGCCAGCAGCTCGCCAGACAGGGGAGTGTCCGGGGAGCTGTTTTTT
CASSSPDRGVSGELFF
>TRBJ1-5|NA|NA|TRBV5-1
TGCGCCAGCAGCCAGGGGTATGGCAATCAGCCCCAGCATTTT
CASSQGYGNQPQHF
>TRBJ1-2|NA|few|TRBV10-3
TGTGCCATCAGTGAACGGGCAGGCCCCTATGGCTACACCTTC
CAISERAGPYGYTF
>TRBJ1-5|NA|many|TRBV4-2
TGTGCCAGCAGCCAAGATAGGCTGGGCAATCAGCCCCAGCATTTT
CASSQDRLGNQPQHF
>TRBJ1-3|NA|NA|TRBV20-1
TGCAGTGCTAGAGATACGAGTAGCTCTGGAAACACCATATATTTT
CSARDTSSSGNTIYF